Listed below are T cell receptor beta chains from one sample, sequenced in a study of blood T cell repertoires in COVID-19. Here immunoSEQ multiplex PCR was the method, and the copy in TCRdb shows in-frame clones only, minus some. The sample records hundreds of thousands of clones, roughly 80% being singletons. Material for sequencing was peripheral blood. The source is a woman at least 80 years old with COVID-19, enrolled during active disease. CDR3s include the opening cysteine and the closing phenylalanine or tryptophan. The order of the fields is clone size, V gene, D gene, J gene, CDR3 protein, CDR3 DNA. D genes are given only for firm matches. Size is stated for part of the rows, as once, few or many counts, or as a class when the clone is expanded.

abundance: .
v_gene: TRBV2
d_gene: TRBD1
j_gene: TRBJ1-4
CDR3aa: CASRGDRSTNEKLFF
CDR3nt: TGTGCCAGCAGGGGGGACAGATCAACTAATGAAAAACTGTTTTTT

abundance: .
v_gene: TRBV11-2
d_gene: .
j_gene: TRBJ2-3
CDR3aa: CASSQDSGSTDTQYF
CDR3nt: TGTGCCAGCAGCCAAGACTCCGGTAGCACAGATACGCAGTATTTT

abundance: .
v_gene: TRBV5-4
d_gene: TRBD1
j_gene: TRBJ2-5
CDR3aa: CASSLEGTGKAETQYF
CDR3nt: TGTGCCAGCAGCTTGGAGGGGACAGGGAAGGCAGAGACCCAGTACTTC

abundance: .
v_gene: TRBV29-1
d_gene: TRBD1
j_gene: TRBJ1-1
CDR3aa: CSVERSGGTEAFF
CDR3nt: TGCAGCGTTGAAAGGTCAGGGGGCACTGAAGCTTTCTTT

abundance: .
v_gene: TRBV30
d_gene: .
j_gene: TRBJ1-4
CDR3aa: CAWSGYSVDEKLFF
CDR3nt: TGTGCCTGGAGTGGGTATAGTGTTGATGAAAAACTGTTTTTT

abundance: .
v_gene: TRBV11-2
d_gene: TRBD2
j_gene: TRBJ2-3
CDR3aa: CASLRGGDTQYF
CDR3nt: TGTGCCAGCCTCCGGGGGGGGGATACGCAGTATTTT

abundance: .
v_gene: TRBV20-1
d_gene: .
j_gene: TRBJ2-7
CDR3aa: CSAEDSYEQYF
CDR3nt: TGCAGTGCTGAAGACAGCTACGAGCAGTACTTC

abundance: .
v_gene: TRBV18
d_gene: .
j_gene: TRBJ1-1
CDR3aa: CASSLKAGAFF
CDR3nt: TGTGCCAGCTCACTAAAGGCGGGGGCTTTCTTT

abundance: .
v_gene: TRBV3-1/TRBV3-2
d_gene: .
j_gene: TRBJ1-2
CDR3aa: CASSQEGSLNYGYTF
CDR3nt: TGTGCCAGCAGCCAAGAGGGCAGCCTCAACTATGGCTACACCTTC

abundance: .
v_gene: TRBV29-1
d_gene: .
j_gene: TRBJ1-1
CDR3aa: CSVERWVEAFF
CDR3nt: TGCAGCGTTGAGCGGTGGGTTGAAGCTTTCTTT

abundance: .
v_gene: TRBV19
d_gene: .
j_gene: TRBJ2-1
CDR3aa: CASSIMRGSSYNEQFF
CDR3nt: TGTGCCAGTAGTATAATGAGGGGGAGCTCCTACAATGAGCAGTTCTTC

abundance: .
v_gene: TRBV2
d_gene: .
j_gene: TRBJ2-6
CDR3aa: CASSGGSGANVLTF
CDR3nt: TGTGCCAGCAGTGGAGGCTCTGGGGCCAACGTCCTGACTTTC

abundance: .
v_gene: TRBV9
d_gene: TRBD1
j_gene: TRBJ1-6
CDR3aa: CASSVAGGPYNSPLHF
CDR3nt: TGTGCCAGCAGCGTTGCAGGGGGCCCCTATAATTCACCCCTCCACTTT

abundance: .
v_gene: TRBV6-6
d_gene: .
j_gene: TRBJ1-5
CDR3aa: CASRHLQGEGNQPQHF
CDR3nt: TGTGCCAGCAGACACCTACAGGGCGAAGGCAATCAGCCCCAGCATTTT

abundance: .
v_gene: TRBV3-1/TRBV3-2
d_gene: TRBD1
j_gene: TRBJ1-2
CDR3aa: CASSRGQGDSYGYTF
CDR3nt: TGTGCCAGCAGCCGCGGACAGGGGGATAGCTATGGCTACACCTTC

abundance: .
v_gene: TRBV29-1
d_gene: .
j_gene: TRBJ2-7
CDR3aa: CSVEETGIQSYEQYF
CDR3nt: TGCAGCGTTGAAGAAACCGGGATTCAATCCTACGAGCAGTACTTC

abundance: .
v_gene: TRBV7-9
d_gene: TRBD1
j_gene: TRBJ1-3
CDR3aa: CASSSNRGSSSGNTIYF
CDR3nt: TGTGCCAGCAGCTCAAACAGGGGGTCGAGCTCTGGAAACACCATATATTTT

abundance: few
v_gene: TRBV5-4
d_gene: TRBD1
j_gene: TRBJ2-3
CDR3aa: CASSDRVRSTDTQYF
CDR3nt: TGTGCCAGCAGTGACAGGGTAAGAAGCACAGATACGCAGTATTTT

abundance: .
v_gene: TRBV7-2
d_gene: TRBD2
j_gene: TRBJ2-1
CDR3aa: CASSQDGGRRNEQFF
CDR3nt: TGTGCCAGCAGCCAAGACGGCGGGAGGCGAAATGAGCAGTTCTTC

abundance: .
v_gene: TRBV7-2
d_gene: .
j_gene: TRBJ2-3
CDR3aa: CASSLVYTSTDTQYF
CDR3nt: TGTGCCAGCAGCTTAGTATACACCAGCACAGATACGCAGTATTTT

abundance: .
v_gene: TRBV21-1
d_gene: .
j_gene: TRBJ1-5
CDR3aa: CARRPGVRGAQHF
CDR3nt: TGTGCCAGACGCCCGGGGGTGAGAGGGGCCCAGCATTTT

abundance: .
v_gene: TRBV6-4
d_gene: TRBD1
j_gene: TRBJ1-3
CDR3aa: CASTQGARGNTIYF
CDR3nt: TGTGCCAGCACCCAGGGGGCGCGGGGAAACACCATATATTTT

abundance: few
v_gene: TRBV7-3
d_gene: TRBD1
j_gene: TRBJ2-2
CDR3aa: CASSSPGQGRTGELFF
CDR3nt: TGTGCCAGCAGCTCTCCGGGACAGGGGCGCACCGGGGAGCTGTTTTTT

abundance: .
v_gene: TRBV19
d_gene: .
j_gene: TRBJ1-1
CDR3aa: CASSITGRDTEAFF
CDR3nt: TGTGCCAGTAGTATAACAGGGAGGGACACTGAAGCTTTCTTT

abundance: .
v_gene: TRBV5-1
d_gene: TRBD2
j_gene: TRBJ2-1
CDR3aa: CASSLKTGGFQNEQFF
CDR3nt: TGCGCCAGCAGCTTGAAAACGGGAGGGTTTCAGAATGAGCAGTTCTTC

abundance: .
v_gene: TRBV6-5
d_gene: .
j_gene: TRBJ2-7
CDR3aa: CASSSPRGAAYEQYF
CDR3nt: TGTGCCAGCAGTTCCCCGCGTGGGGCGGCCTACGAGCAGTACTTC

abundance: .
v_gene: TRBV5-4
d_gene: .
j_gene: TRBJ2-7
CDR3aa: CASSFDYYEQYF
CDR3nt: TGTGCCAGCAGCTTCGACTACTACGAGCAGTACTTC

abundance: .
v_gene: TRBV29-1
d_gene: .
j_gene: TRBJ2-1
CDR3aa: CSVEGAANEQFF
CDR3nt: TGCAGCGTGGAGGGGGCGGCCAATGAGCAGTTCTTC

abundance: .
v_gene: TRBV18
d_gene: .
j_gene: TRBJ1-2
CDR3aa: CASSTSTGGYTF
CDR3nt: TGTGCCAGCTCGACTTCAACGGGGGGCTACACCTTC

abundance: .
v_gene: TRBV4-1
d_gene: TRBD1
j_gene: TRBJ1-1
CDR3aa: CASSQRDSLLNTEAFF
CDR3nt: TGCGCCAGCAGCCAGAGGGACAGCCTACTGAACACTGAAGCTTTCTTT

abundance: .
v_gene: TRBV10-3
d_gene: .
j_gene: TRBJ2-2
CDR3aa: CAISEVAANTGELFF
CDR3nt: TGTGCCATCAGTGAGGTAGCGGCCAACACCGGGGAGCTGTTTTTT

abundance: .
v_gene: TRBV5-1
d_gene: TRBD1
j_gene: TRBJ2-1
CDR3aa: CASSPGQGARNEQFF
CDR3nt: TGCGCCAGCAGCCCTGGACAGGGGGCGAGGAATGAGCAGTTCTTC

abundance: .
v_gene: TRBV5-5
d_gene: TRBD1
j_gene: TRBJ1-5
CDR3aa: CASSVRTGGAGQPQHF
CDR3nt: TGTGCCAGCAGTGTCAGGACAGGGGGCGCGGGTCAGCCCCAGCATTTT

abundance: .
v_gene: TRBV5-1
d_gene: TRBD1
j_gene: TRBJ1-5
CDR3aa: CASSLGGTGRVNQPQHF
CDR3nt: TGCGCCAGCAGCTTGGGCGGGACAGGGAGGGTAAATCAGCCCCAGCATTTT

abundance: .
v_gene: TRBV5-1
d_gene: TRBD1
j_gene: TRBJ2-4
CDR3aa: CASSPRDREGNIQYF
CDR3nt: TGCGCCAGCAGCCCTCGGGACAGGGAAGGAAACATTCAGTACTTC

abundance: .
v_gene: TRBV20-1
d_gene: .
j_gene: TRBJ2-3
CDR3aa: CSASHGLSTDTQYF
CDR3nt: TGCAGTGCTAGTCACGGGTTGAGCACAGATACGCAGTATTTT

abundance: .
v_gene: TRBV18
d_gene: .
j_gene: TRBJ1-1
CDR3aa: CASSPSTDNAEAFF
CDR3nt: TGTGCCAGCTCACCGAGTACGGACAACGCTGAAGCTTTCTTT

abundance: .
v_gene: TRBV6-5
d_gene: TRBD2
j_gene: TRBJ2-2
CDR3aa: CASSPGGRGTGELFF
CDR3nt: TGTGCCAGCAGCCCGGGGGGTCGGGGCACCGGGGAGCTGTTTTTT

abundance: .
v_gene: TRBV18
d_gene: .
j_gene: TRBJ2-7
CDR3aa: CASSPTIGPGPYEQYF
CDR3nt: TGTGCCAGCTCACCAACTATAGGGCCAGGGCCCTACGAGCAGTACTTC

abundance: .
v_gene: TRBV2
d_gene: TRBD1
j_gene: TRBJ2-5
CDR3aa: CASNWDRRGETQYF
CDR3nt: TGTGCCAGCAATTGGGACAGACGCGGGGAGACCCAGTACTTC

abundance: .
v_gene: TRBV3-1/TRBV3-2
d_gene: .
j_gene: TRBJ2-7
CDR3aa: CASSQDFGLRYEQYF
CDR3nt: TGTGCCAGCAGCCAAGATTTTGGCTTACGCTACGAGCAGTACTTC

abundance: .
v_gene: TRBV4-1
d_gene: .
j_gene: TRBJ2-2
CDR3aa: CASSQAGTRTNTGELFF
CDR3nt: TGCGCCAGCAGCCAAGCGGGTACGCGCACGAACACCGGGGAGCTGTTTTTT

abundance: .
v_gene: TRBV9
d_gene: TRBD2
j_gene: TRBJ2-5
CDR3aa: CASSVGGGTSLETQYF
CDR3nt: TGTGCCAGCAGCGTAGGAGGAGGGACTAGCTTGGAGACCCAGTACTTC

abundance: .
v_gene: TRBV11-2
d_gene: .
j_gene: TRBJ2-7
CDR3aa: CASSLAGERRQYF
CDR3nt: TGTGCCAGCAGCTTGGCTGGGGAGAGGCGGCAGTACTTC

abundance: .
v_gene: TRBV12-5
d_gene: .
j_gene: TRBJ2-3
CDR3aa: CASASIRDTQYF
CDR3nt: TGTGCTAGTGCCTCTATACGAGATACGCAGTATTTT

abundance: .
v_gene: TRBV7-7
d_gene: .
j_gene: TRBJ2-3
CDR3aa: CASSLSHSTDTQYF
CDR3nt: TGTGCTAGCAGCTTAAGCCATAGCACAGATACGCAGTATTTT

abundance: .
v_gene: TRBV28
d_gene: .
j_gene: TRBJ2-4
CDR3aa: CASSSYQGPQGLRNIQYF
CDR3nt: TGTGCCAGCAGTTCGTATCAGGGGCCTCAGGGGCTGCGGAACATTCAGTACTTC

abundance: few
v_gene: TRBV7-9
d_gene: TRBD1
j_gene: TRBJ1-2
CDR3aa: CASSQGQPNYGYTF
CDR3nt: TGTGCCAGCAGCCAGGGACAGCCTAACTATGGCTACACCTTC

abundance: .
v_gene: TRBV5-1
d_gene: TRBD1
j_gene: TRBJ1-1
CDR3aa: CASSPWTGGLPTEAFF
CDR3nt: TGCGCCAGCAGCCCGTGGACAGGGGGCTTGCCCACTGAAGCTTTCTTT

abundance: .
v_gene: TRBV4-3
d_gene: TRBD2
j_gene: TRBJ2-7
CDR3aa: CASSQDGGGRYEQYF
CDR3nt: TGCGCCAGCAGCCAAGATGGGGGGGGAAGGTACGAGCAGTACTTC

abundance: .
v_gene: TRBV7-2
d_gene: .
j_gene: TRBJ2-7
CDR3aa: CASSLNRGTYEQYF
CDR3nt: TGTGCCAGCAGCTTAAATCGGGGTACCTACGAGCAGTACTTC

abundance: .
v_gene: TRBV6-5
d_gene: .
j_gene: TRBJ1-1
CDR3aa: CASRGHIGTEAFF
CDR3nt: TGTGCCAGCAGAGGACACATAGGCACTGAAGCTTTCTTT

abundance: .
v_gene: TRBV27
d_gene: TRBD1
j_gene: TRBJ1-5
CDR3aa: CASSLLQGTGQPQHF
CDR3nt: TGTGCCAGCAGTTTACTACAGGGGACGGGTCAGCCCCAGCATTTT

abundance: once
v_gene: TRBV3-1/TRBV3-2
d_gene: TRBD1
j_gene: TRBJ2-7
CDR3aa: CASSPTGGLYEQYF
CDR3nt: TGTGCCAGCAGCCCGACAGGGGGCCTGTACGAGCAGTACTTC

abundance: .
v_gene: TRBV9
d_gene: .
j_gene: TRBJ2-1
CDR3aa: CASSVLGGTGEQFF
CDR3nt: TGTGCCAGCAGCGTGCTCGGCGGGACGGGGGAGCAGTTCTTC

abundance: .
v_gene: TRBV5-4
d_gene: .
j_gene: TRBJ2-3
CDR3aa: CASSFRGAGADTQYF
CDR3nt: TGTGCCAGCAGCTTTCGGGGAGCTGGGGCAGATACGCAGTATTTT

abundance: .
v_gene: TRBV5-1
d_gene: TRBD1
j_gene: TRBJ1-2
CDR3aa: CASSPLPHSIPGQVYGYTF
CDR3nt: TGCGCCAGCAGCCCGCTCCCGCATTCTATACCGGGACAGGTCTATGGCTACACCTTC

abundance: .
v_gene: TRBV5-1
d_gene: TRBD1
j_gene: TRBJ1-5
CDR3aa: CASSLMPQGAGNQPQHF
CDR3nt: TGCGCCAGCAGCTTAATGCCCCAGGGGGCTGGCAATCAGCCCCAGCATTTT

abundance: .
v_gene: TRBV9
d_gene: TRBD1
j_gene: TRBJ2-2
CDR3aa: CASGSGTGHGELFF
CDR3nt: TGTGCCAGCGGATCCGGGACAGGGCACGGGGAGCTGTTTTTT